This T cell receptor gamma chain was captured in a study of human gamma delta and Vdelta1 T cells. This clone was seen more than once but under ten times. Its specificity is not known. Study-level findings and limits: Reportedly, Delta One T cells were polyclonal and broadly targeted acute myeloid leukemia.

TCRdb repeated clone calling on the PCR reads with CATT. In the table there are several thousand gamma-chain clones, approximately 42% of which are singletons. Germline lookup yields CDR1 EGSNGY and CDR2 YDSYNSKV. The CDR3 length is 15 residues. J was trimmed by 2 bases and V by 1 base; bases with no gene match: 4. The rearrangement joins TRGV2 to TRGJP2. The sequenced material came from Vdelta1 gamma-delta T cells from blood grown in culture (DOT cells). The origin of this receptor is a human donor in good health. The CDR3 nucleotides read TGTGCCACCTGGGACGGATTGAGTAGTGATTGGATCAAGACGTTT. Translation: CATWDGLSSDWIKTF.